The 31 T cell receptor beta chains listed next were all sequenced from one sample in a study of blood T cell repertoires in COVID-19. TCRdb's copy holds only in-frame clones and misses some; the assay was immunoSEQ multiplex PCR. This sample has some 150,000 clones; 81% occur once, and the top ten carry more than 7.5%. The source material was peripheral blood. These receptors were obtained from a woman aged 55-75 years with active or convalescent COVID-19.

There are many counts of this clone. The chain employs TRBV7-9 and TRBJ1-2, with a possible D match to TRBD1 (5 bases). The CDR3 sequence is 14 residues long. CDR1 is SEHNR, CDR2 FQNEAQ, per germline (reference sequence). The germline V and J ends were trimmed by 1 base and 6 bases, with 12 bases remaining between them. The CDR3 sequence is CASSLGGLIDGYTF. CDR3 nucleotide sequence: TGTGCCAGCAGCTTAGGGGGCCTCATCGATGGCTACACCTTC.

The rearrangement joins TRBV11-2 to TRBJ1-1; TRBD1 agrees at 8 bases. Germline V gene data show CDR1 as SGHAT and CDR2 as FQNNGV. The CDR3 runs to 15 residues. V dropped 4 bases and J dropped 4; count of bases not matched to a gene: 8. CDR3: CASSWGQGAGTEAFF. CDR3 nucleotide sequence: TGTGCCAGCAGCTGGGGGCAGGGGGCTGGCACTGAAGCTTTCTTT.

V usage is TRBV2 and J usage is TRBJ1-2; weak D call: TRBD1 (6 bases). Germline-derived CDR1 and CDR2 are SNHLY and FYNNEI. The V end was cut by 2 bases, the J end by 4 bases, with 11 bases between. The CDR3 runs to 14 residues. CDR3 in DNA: TGTGCCAGCAGTGAACGGGGGGCCGTCTATGGCTACACCTTC. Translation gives CASSERGAVYGYTF.

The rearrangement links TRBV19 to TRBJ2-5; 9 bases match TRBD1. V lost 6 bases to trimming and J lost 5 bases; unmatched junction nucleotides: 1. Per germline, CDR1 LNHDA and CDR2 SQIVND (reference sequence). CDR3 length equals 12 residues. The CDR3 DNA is TGTGCCAGTAGAGGACAGGGGGAGACCCAGTACTTC. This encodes CASRGQGETQYF.

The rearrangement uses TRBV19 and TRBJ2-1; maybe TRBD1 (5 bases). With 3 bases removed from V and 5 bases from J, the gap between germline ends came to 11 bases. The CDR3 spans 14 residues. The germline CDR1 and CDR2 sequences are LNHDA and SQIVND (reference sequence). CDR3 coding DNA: TGTGCCAGTAGTATCCCAGGGCGGAACAATGAGCAGTTCTTC. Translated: CASSIPGRNNEQFF.

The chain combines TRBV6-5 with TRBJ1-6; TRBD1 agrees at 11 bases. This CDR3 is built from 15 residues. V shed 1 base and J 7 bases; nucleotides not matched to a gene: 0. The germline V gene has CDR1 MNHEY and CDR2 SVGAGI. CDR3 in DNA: TGTGCCAGCAGTTACTGGGACAGGGGGAATTCACCCCTCCACTTT. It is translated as CASSYWDRGNSPLHF.

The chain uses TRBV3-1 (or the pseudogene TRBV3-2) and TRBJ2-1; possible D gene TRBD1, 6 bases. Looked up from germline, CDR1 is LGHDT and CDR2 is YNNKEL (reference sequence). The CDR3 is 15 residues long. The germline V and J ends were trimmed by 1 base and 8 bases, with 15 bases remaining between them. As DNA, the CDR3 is TGTGCCAGCAGCCAAGCAGGGGATAGATCAGATGAGCAGTTCTTC. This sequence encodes CASSQAGDRSDEQFF.

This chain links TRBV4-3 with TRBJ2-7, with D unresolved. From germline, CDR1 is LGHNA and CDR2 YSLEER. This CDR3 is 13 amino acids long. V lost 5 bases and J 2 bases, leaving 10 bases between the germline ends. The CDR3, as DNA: TGCGCCAGCAGCGCGATGGTTACCTACGAGCAGTACTTC. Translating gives CASSAMVTYEQYF.

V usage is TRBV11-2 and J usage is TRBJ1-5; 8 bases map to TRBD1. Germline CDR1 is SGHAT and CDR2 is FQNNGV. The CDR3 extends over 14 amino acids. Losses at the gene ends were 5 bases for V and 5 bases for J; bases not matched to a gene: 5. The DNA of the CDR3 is TGTGCCAGCAGCCAGGACAGGGTCGATCAGCCCCAGCATTTT. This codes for CASSQDRVDQPQHF. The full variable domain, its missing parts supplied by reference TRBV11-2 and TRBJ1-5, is EAGVAQSPRYKIIEKRQSVAFWCNPISGHATLYWYQQILGQGPKLLIQFQNNGVVDDSQLPKDRFSAERLKGVDSTLKIQPAKLEDSAVYLCASSQDRVDQPQHFGDGTRLSIL.

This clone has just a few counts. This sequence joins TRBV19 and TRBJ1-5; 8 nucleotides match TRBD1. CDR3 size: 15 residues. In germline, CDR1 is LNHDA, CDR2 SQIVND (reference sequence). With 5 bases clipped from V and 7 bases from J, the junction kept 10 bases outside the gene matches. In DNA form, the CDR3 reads TGTGCCAGTAGTGTCCGGACAGGGTCGGAGCAGCCCCAGCATTTT. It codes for CASSVRTGSEQPQHF.

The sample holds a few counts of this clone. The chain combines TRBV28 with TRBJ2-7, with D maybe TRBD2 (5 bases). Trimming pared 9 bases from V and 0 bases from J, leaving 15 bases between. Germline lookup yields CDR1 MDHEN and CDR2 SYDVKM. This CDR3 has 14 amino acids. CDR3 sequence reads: CASTDSVSSYEQYF. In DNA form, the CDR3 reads TGTGCCAGTACGGACTCTGTAAGCTCCTACGAGCAGTACTTC. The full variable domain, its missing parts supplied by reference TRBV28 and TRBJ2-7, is DVKVTQSSRYLVKRTGEKVFLECVQDMDHENMFWYRQDPGLGLRLIYFSYDVKMKEKGDIPEGYSVSREKKERFSLILESASTNQTSMYLCASTDSVSSYEQYFGPGTRLTVT.

The CDR3 sequence is CASSLQGVDGYTF. The CDR3 nucleotides read TGTGCCAGCTCCTTACAGGGAGTTGATGGCTACACCTTC. The rearrangement links TRBV19 to TRBJ1-2, with a tentative D call TRBD1 (6 bases). Germline V gene data show CDR1 as LNHDA and CDR2 as SQIVND (reference sequence). The length of the CDR3 is 13 residues. V gave up 9 bases and J gave up 6 bases, with 17 bases separating them.

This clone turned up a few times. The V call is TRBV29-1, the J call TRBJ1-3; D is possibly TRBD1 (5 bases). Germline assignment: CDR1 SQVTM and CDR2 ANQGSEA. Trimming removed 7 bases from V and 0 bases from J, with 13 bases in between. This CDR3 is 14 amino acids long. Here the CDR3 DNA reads TGCAGCGCTGCCCCAACAGGCTCTGGAAACACCATATATTTT. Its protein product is CSAAPTGSGNTIYF.

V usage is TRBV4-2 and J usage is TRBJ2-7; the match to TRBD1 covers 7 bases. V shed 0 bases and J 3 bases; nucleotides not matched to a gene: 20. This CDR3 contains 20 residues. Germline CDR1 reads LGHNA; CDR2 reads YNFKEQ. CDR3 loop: CASSQDLGGRGNVKYYEQYF. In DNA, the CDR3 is TGTGCCAGCAGCCAAGATCTAGGAGGCAGGGGGAATGTTAAGTACTACGAGCAGTACTTC.

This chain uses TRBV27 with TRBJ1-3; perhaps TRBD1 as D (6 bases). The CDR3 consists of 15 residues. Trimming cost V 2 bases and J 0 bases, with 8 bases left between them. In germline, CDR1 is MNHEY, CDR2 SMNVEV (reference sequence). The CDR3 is CASSLDRNSGNTIYF. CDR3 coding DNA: TGTGCCAGCAGTTTAGACAGGAACTCTGGAAACACCATATATTTT.

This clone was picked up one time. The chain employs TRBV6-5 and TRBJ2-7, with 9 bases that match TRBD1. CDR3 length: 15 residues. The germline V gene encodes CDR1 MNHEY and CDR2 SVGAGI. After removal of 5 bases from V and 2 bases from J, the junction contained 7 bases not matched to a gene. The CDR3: CASSRTGQGAYEQYF. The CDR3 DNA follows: TGTGCCAGCAGTCGGACGGGACAGGGAGCCTACGAGCAGTACTTC.

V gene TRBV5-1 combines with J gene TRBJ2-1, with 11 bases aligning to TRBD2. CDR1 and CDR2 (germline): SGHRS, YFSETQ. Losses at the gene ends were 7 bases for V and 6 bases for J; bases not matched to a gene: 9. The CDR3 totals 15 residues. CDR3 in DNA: TGCGCCAGCGGTACTAGCGGGAGTACCTCCAATGAGCAGTTCTTC. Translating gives CASGTSGSTSNEQFF. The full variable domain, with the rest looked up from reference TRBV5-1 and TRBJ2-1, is KAGVTQTPRYLIKTRGQQVTLSCSPISGHRSVSWYQQTPGQGLQFLFEYFSETQRNKGNFPGRFSGRQFSNSRSEMNVSTLELGDSALYLCASGTSGSTSNEQFFGPGTRLTVL.

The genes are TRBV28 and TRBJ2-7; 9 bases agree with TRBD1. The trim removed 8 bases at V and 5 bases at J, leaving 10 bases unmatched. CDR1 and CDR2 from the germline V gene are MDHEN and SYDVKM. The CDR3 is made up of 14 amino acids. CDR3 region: CASAYRGLGNEQYF. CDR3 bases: TGTGCCAGCGCTTACAGGGGGCTAGGGAACGAGCAGTACTTC.

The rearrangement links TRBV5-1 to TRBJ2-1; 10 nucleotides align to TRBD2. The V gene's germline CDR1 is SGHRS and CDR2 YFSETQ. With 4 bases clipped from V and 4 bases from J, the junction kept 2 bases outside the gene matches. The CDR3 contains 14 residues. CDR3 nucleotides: TGCGCCAGCAGCGGGGGACTAGCGTACAATGAGCAGTTCTTC. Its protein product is CASSGGLAYNEQFF.

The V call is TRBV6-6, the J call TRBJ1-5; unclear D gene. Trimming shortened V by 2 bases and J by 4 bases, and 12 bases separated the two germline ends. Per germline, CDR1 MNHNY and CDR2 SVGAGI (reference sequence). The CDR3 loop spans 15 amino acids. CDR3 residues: CASSYTPGTNQPQHF. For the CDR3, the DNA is TGTGCCAGCAGTTACACCCCAGGTACGAATCAGCCCCAGCATTTT.

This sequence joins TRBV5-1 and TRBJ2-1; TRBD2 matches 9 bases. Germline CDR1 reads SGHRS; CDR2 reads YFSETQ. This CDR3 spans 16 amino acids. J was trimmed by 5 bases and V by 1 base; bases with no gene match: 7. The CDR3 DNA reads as TGCGCCAGCAGCTTGCGGGCGGGGGGGAAAAACAATGAGCAGTTCTTC. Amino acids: CASSLRAGGKNNEQFF.

The CDR3 nucleotides are TGTGCCAGTAGTCGCCAGGGAGGAGGTGAAAAACTGTTTTTT. Protein product: CASSRQGGGEKLFF. The gene calls are TRBV19 and TRBJ1-4; possibly TRBD1 for D (5 bases). CDR3 size: 14 residues. The V end lost 5 bases, the J end lost 7 bases, and 14 bases lay between the germline ends. The germline CDR1 and CDR2 sequences are LNHDA and SQIVND (reference sequence).

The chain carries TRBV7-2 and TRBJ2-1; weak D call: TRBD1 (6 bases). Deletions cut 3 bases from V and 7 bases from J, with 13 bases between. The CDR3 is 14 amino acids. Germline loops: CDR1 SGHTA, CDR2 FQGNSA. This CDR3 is CASSFRGTLNEQFF. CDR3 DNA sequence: TGTGCCAGCAGCTTCCGTGGGACACTTAATGAGCAGTTCTTC.

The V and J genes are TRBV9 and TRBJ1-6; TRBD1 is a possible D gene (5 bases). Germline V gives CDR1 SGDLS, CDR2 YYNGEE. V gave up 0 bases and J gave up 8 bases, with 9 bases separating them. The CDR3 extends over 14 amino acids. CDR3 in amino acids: CASSVGFRDSPLHF. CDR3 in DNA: TGTGCCAGCAGCGTAGGTTTCAGGGATTCACCCCTCCACTTT.

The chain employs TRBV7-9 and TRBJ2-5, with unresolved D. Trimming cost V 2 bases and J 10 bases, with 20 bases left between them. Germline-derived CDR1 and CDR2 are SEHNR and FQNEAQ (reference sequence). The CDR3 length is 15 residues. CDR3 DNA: TGTGCCAGCAGCTTAACTACGCCGGATTTCGGTGTCCAGTACTTC. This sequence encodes CASSLTTPDFGVQYF.

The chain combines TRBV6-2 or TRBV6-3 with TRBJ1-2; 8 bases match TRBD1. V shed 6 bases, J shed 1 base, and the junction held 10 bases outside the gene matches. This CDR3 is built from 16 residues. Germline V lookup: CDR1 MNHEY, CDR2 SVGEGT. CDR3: CASSLVRTGRNYGYTF. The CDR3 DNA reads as TGTGCCAGCAGCCTCGTCCGGACAGGGCGTAACTATGGCTACACCTTC.

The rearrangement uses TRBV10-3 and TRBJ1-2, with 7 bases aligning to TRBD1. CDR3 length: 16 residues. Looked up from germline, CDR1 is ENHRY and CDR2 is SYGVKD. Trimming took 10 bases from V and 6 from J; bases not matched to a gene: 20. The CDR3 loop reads CASPPSLRDRRNGYTF. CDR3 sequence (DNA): TGTGCCAGCCCGCCCTCCCTCCGGGACAGACGAAATGGCTACACCTTC.

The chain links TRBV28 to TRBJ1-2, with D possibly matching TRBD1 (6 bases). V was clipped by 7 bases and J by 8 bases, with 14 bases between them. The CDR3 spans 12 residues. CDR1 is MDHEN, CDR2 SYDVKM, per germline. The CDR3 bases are TGTGCCAGCATGACCACAGGGCCCGGCTACACCTTC. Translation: CASMTTGPGYTF.

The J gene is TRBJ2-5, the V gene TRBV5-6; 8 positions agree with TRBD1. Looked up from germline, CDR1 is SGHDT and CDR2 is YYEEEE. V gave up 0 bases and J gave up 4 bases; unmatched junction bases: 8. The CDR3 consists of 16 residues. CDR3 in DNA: TGTGCCAGCAGCTTGGGGGGCCAGGGGGCCGTAGAGACCCAGTACTTC. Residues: CASSLGGQGAVETQYF.

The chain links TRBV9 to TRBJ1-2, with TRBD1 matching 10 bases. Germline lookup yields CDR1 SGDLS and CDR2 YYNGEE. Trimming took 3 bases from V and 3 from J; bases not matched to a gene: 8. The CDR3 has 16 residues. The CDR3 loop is CASSADPGQGYYGYTF. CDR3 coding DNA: TGTGCCAGCAGCGCGGATCCGGGACAGGGGTACTATGGCTACACCTTC.

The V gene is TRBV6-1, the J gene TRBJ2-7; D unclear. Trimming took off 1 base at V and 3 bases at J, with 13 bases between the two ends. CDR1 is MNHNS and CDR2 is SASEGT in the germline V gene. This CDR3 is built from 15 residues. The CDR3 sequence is CASSEDGSYSYEQYV. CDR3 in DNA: TGTGCCAGCAGTGAAGACGGCTCCTACAGCTACGAGCAGTACGTC.